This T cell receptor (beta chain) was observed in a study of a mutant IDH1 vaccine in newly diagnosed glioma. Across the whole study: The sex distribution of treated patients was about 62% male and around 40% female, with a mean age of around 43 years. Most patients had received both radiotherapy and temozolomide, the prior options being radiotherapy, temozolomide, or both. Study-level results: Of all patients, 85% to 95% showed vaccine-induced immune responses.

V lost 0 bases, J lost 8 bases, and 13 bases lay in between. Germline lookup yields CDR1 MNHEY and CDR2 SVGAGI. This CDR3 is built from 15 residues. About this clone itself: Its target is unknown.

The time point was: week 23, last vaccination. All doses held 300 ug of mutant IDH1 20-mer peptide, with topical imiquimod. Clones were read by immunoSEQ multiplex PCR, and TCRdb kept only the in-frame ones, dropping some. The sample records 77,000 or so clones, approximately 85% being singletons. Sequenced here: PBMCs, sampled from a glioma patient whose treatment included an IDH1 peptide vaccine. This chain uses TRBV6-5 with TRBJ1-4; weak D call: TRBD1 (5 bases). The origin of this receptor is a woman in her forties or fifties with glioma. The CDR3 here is CASSYSGQGREKLFF. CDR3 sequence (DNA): TGTGCCAGCAGTTACTCAGGGCAGGGCAGGGAAAAACTGTTTTTT.